A selection of T cell receptor beta chains follows, all from one sample in a study of cytomegalovirus exposure and HLA in healthy donors. Libraries were prepared by immunoSEQ multiplex PCR; TCRdb keeps only in-frame clonotypes and omits some of them. The sample has about 180,000 clones, around 84% seen once. Sequenced input: PBMCs. The origin of the receptors is a man aged 18 to 30 in good health and CMV-seropositive. Each CDR3 is given with its conserved first and last residue. Fields, in order: J gene, V gene, clone size, D gene, CDR3 DNA, CDR3 protein. A D gene is named only where the DNA matches it firmly. Part of the rows lack a size; the others show once, few, many or a class for expanded clones.

J gene: TRBJ2-7; V gene: TRBV6-6; clone size: -; D gene: -; CDR3 DNA: TGTGCCAGCAGTTACTCGATAGCCTACGAGCAGTACTTC; CDR3 protein: CASSYSIAYEQYF
J gene: TRBJ2-3; V gene: TRBV25-1; clone size: -; D gene: -; CDR3 DNA: TGTGCCAGCAGAACGCAGGATCCACTTAGCACAGATACGCAGTATTTT; CDR3 protein: CASRTQDPLSTDTQYF
J gene: TRBJ2-6; V gene: TRBV13; clone size: -; D gene: TRBD2; CDR3 DNA: TGTGCCAGCAGCTCAGCGACTAGCGGGGTCCAAGCTGGGGCCAACGTCCTGACTTTC; CDR3 protein: CASSSATSGVQAGANVLTF
J gene: TRBJ2-7; V gene: TRBV7-2; clone size: -; D gene: -; CDR3 DNA: TGTGCCAGCAGCTTAGTTGGGCCAGGGAAAGAGCAGTACTTC; CDR3 protein: CASSLVGPGKEQYF
J gene: TRBJ2-7; V gene: TRBV7-2; clone size: -; D gene: -; CDR3 DNA: TGTGCCAGCAGCCCCCTCGCGGGGCAGAGCTCCTACGAGCAGTACTTC; CDR3 protein: CASSPLAGQSSYEQYF
J gene: TRBJ1-5; V gene: TRBV20-1; clone size: few; D gene: -; CDR3 DNA: TGCAGTGCTAGAGGTACGGGAGGCCAGCATTTT; CDR3 protein: CSARGTGGQHF
J gene: TRBJ1-1; V gene: TRBV30; clone size: -; D gene: -; CDR3 DNA: TGTGCCTGGAGTGTAAGGGGTTCAGGCAACACTGAAGCTTTCTTT; CDR3 protein: CAWSVRGSGNTEAFF
J gene: TRBJ2-1; V gene: TRBV28; clone size: -; D gene: TRBD2; CDR3 DNA: TGTGCCAGCAGTTACGGACTAGCGGGGGGATTCTACAATGAGCAGTTCTTC; CDR3 protein: CASSYGLAGGFYNEQFF
J gene: TRBJ2-1; V gene: TRBV5-6; clone size: -; D gene: -; CDR3 DNA: TGTGCCAGCAGCTTGGGTATCGGTTCGAGCTCCTACAATGAGCAGTTCTTC; CDR3 protein: CASSLGIGSSSYNEQFF
J gene: TRBJ2-1; V gene: TRBV28; clone size: -; D gene: -; CDR3 DNA: TGTGCCAGCATCCCCCCGGGCGGGAACAATGAGCAGTTCTTC; CDR3 protein: CASIPPGGNNEQFF
J gene: TRBJ2-3; V gene: TRBV7-7; clone size: -; D gene: TRBD1; CDR3 DNA: TGTGCCAGCAGCGCCACAGGGGGTCCGGGGGATACGCAGTATTTT; CDR3 protein: CASSATGGPGDTQYF
J gene: TRBJ1-1; V gene: TRBV7-3; clone size: -; D gene: -; CDR3 DNA: TGTGCCAGCAGCTTAACGACAGACACTGAAGCTTTCTTT; CDR3 protein: CASSLTTDTEAFF
J gene: TRBJ2-1; V gene: TRBV7-2; clone size: -; D gene: TRBD2; CDR3 DNA: TGTGCCAGCAGCCGATTCGGCGGGAGGGCAGAACACTACAATGAGCAGTTCTTC; CDR3 protein: CASSRFGGRAEHYNEQFF
J gene: TRBJ1-5; V gene: TRBV28; clone size: -; D gene: TRBD1; CDR3 DNA: TGTGCCAGCAGTCGTCCGGGACAGGGAACGCCCCAGCATTTT; CDR3 protein: CASSRPGQGTPQHF
J gene: TRBJ1-3; V gene: TRBV4-1; clone size: -; D gene: -; CDR3 DNA: TGCGCCAGCAGCCAGTTACCACCGGGACTGGTGGATAATGCGGGAAACACCATATATTTT; CDR3 protein: CASSQLPPGLVDNAGNTIYF
J gene: TRBJ2-1; V gene: TRBV5-6; clone size: -; D gene: TRBD2; CDR3 DNA: TGTGCCAGCAGTTCGGGACTAGCGGTAAACAATGAGCAGTTCTTC; CDR3 protein: CASSSGLAVNNEQFF
J gene: TRBJ1-1; V gene: TRBV29-1; clone size: -; D gene: -; CDR3 DNA: TGCAGCGTTGGAGACAGGTCGAACACTGAAGCTTTCTTT; CDR3 protein: CSVGDRSNTEAFF
J gene: TRBJ1-1; V gene: TRBV29-1; clone size: -; D gene: TRBD1; CDR3 DNA: TGCAGCGTGACGGGACAGGGGGTGGATTACACTGAAGCTTTCTTT; CDR3 protein: CSVTGQGVDYTEAFF
J gene: TRBJ1-2; V gene: TRBV9; clone size: -; D gene: TRBD1; CDR3 DNA: TGTGCCAGCAAAGAGGGACAGGGGTGGAACTATGGCTACACCTTC; CDR3 protein: CASKEGQGWNYGYTF
J gene: TRBJ1-4; V gene: TRBV7-8; clone size: few; D gene: -; CDR3 DNA: TGTGCCAGCAGCCCTGGGACTTCAGCTAATGAAAAACTGTTTTTT; CDR3 protein: CASSPGTSANEKLFF
J gene: TRBJ1-5; V gene: TRBV19; clone size: -; D gene: TRBD1; CDR3 DNA: TGTGCCAGTAAATCTCACAGGGGGCGCATGAGCAATCAGCCCCAGCATTTT; CDR3 protein: CASKSHRGRMSNQPQHF
J gene: TRBJ2-1; V gene: TRBV7-6; clone size: -; D gene: -; CDR3 DNA: TGTGCCAGCAGCTCCACGGGCAATGAGCAGTTCTTC; CDR3 protein: CASSSTGNEQFF
J gene: TRBJ2-7; V gene: TRBV18; clone size: many; D gene: TRBD1; CDR3 DNA: TGTGCCAGCTCACCACCCGGGACAGGATTTCTCTACGAGCAGTACTTC; CDR3 protein: CASSPPGTGFLYEQYF
J gene: TRBJ2-2; V gene: TRBV29-1; clone size: -; D gene: TRBD1; CDR3 DNA: TGCAGCGTTAGACAGGGGAACACCGGGGAGCTGTTTTTT; CDR3 protein: CSVRQGNTGELFF
J gene: TRBJ2-7; V gene: TRBV2; clone size: few; D gene: TRBD1; CDR3 DNA: TGTGCCAGCACAGACAGGGCCTACGAGCAGTACTTC; CDR3 protein: CASTDRAYEQYF
J gene: TRBJ2-1; V gene: TRBV25-1; clone size: -; D gene: TRBD1; CDR3 DNA: TGTGCCAGCAGTGACAACTCACAGGGGACCTACAATGAGCAGTTCTTC; CDR3 protein: CASSDNSQGTYNEQFF
J gene: TRBJ2-5; V gene: TRBV5-1; clone size: once; D gene: TRBD1; CDR3 DNA: TGCGCCAGCAGCTTGGGAGGGGGCCGCCGGGACCAGTACTTC; CDR3 protein: CASSLGGGRRDQYF
J gene: TRBJ1-1; V gene: TRBV6-5; clone size: -; D gene: -; CDR3 DNA: TGTGCCAGCAGTTACTCTCCCCCCTTGAACACTGAAGCTTTCTTT; CDR3 protein: CASSYSPPLNTEAFF
J gene: TRBJ2-1; V gene: TRBV5-6; clone size: -; D gene: -; CDR3 DNA: TGTGCCAGCAGCTGGGGGGAACGCCTTTTCTACAATGAGCAGTTCTTC; CDR3 protein: CASSWGERLFYNEQFF
J gene: TRBJ1-1; V gene: TRBV11-3; clone size: -; D gene: -; CDR3 DNA: TGTGCCAGCAGCTTAGGTGACAGGCACGAAGCTTTCTTT; CDR3 protein: CASSLGDRHEAFF
J gene: TRBJ1-1; V gene: TRBV28; clone size: -; D gene: -; CDR3 DNA: TGTGCCAGCAGTTTCACGGAGGGAGAATTGCCAATTGAAGCTTTCTTT; CDR3 protein: CASSFTEGELPIEAFF
J gene: TRBJ2-7; V gene: TRBV21-1; clone size: -; D gene: -; CDR3 DNA: TGTGCCAGCAGCAAAGGGAAACACCGGGACAGGGTACGGTACTTC; CDR3 protein: CASSKGKHRDRVRYF
J gene: TRBJ1-1; V gene: TRBV6-5; clone size: -; D gene: -; CDR3 DNA: TGTGCCAGCAGTTATACGTGGCAGTTTGGCACTGAAGCTTTCTTT; CDR3 protein: CASSYTWQFGTEAFF
J gene: TRBJ1-2; V gene: TRBV19; clone size: -; D gene: -; CDR3 DNA: TGTGCCAGTAGTAGGGACCGGGAGTATGGCTACACCTTC; CDR3 protein: CASSRDREYGYTF
J gene: TRBJ1-2; V gene: TRBV28; clone size: once; D gene: -; CDR3 DNA: TGTGCCAGCACCCCTCCGGGGGGGGCGCGGGTTAATGGCTACACCTTC; CDR3 protein: CASTPPGGARVNGYTF
J gene: TRBJ2-7; V gene: TRBV6-1; clone size: -; D gene: TRBD2; CDR3 DNA: TGTGCCAGCAGTGAGCGGGGACTAGCGACTAGCTCCTACGAGCAGTACTTC; CDR3 protein: CASSERGLATSSYEQYF
J gene: TRBJ2-1; V gene: TRBV4-2; clone size: -; D gene: TRBD2; CDR3 DNA: TGTGCCAGCAGCCAAGAGTTGCGGGGGGCCACCTACAATGAGCAGTTCTTC; CDR3 protein: CASSQELRGATYNEQFF
J gene: TRBJ2-1; V gene: TRBV7-3; clone size: -; D gene: TRBD1; CDR3 DNA: TGTGCCAGCAGTCCTGGACAGGGGAACAATGAGCAGTTCTTC; CDR3 protein: CASSPGQGNNEQFF
J gene: TRBJ2-5; V gene: TRBV15; clone size: -; D gene: -; CDR3 DNA: TGTGCCACCAGCAGAGATAACAGCCAAGAGACCCAGTACTTC; CDR3 protein: CATSRDNSQETQYF
J gene: TRBJ2-7; V gene: TRBV11-1; clone size: -; D gene: TRBD1; CDR3 DNA: TGTGCCAGCAGGCAAGGACAGGGGTCCGAGCAGTACTTC; CDR3 protein: CASRQGQGSEQYF
J gene: TRBJ2-3; V gene: TRBV7-9; clone size: -; D gene: -; CDR3 DNA: TGTGCCAGCAGCCGGAGGGTTGATACGCAGTATTTT; CDR3 protein: CASSRRVDTQYF
J gene: TRBJ1-3; V gene: TRBV5-1; clone size: -; D gene: -; CDR3 DNA: TGCGCCAGCAGCTTGGAGGGGAGGAGGGACACCATATATTTT; CDR3 protein: CASSLEGRRDTIYF